These 13 T cell receptor beta chains were sequenced from one sample in a study of CD8 T cells in ankylosing spondylitis. What these receptors recognize is not known. TCRdb re-derived calls from the 5' RACE reads in MiXCR, one entry per CDR3 protein. The sample lists around 770,000 distinct CDR3 sequences, 12% occurring once. Study conclusions and caveats: For ankylosing spondylitis blood, a TCR beta motif of about eight highly homologous variants appeared characteristic.

The sequenced material came from blood, either unsorted or a sorted T cell fraction (not recorded which). Every receptor here comes from a male donor with ankylosing spondylitis.

This clonotype was found a few times. The chain has TRBV20-1 and TRBJ2-7, with 8 positions matching TRBD2. The ends lost 5 bases at V and 0 bases at J; junction bases unmatched: 9. Germline CDR1 DFQATT, CDR2 SNEGSKA (reference sequence). This CDR3 comprises 15 residues. The CDR3 DNA reads as TGCAGTGCTCCTAACGGGGGGGCCCACTCCTACGAGCAGTACTTC. Protein product: CSAPNGGAHSYEQYF.

This clonotype was seen at least ten times. The J gene is TRBJ2-2, the V gene TRBV6-1; TRBD2 might be the D (6 bases). Trimming took off 6 bases at V and 5 bases at J, with 10 bases between the two ends. This CDR3 comprises 13 residues. CDR1 is MNHNS and CDR2 is SASEGT in the germline V gene. CDR3 in amino acids: CASRLGLTGELFF. CDR3 DNA: TGTGCCAGCAGACTTGGACTAACCGGGGAGCTGTTTTTT.

This clonotype was detected many times. The genes are TRBV7-2 and TRBJ2-3; D gene uncertain. The CDR3 has 12 residues. V gave up 8 bases and J gave up 2 bases, with 8 bases separating them. CDR1 and CDR2 from the germline V gene are SGHTA and FQGNSA. CDR3 protein: CASSENTDTQYF. The CDR3 region has the DNA TGTGCCAGCTCAGAGAACACAGATACGCAGTATTTT.

The chain employs TRBV5-1 and TRBJ1-3, with D perhaps matching TRBD1 (5 bases). The V and J ends lost 4 bases and 0 bases respectively, with 11 bases between them. The CDR3 is 15 amino acids. From germline, CDR1 is SGHRS and CDR2 YFSETQ. DNA for the CDR3: TGCGCCAGCAGCGGGGGAGAAACCTCTGGAAACACCATATATTTT. Its protein product is CASSGGETSGNTIYF. The full variable domain, rest sourced from reference TRBV5-1 and TRBJ1-3, is KAGVTQTPRYLIKTRGQQVTLSCSPISGHRSVSWYQQTPGQGLQFLFEYFSETQRNKGNFPGRFSGRQFSNSRSEMNVSTLELGDSALYLCASSGGETSGNTIYFGEGSWLTVV.

On this clonotype itself: The junction departs from germline at one end; a sequencing error may be responsible. This rearrangement joins TRBV7-9 to TRBJ2-5; unclear D gene. The CDR3 loop spans 13 amino acids. Germline values: CDR1 SEHNR, CDR2 FQNEAQ (reference sequence). The CDR3 DNA follows: TGTGCCAGCACCTTAGTCAGTCAAGAGACCCAGTACTTC. Encoded protein: CASTLVSQETQYF.

V and J are TRBV20-1 and TRBJ1-1; D gene ambiguous. Germline assignment: CDR1 DFQATT and CDR2 SNEGSKA (reference sequence). This CDR3 is built from 12 residues. The CDR3 DNA reads as TGCAGCCCCCGGCGCGGGAACACTGAAGCTTTCTTT. This codes for CSPRRGNTEAFF.

V gene TRBV25-1 combines with J gene TRBJ2-1; 9 nucleotides align to TRBD1. The CDR3 is made up of 13 amino acids. Unmatched junction bases numbered 6, after V lost 6 bases and J lost 9 bases. The germline V gene has CDR1 MGHDK and CDR2 SYGVNS. CDR3: CASRLTGGREQFF. The DNA of the CDR3 is TGTGCCAGCAGGCTCACAGGGGGCCGTGAGCAGTTCTTC.

The chain couples TRBV2 to TRBJ1-1; tentatively, D is TRBD1 (6 bases). The CDR3 extends over 14 amino acids. Germline loops: CDR1 SNHLY, CDR2 FYNNEI. V was trimmed by 2 bases and J by 5 bases, leaving 12 bases between them. For the CDR3, the DNA is TGTGCCAGCAGTGAATACGGGGGCCAAACTGAAGCTTTCTTT. This sequence encodes CASSEYGGQTEAFF. The complete variable domain, with remaining parts taken from reference TRBV2 and TRBJ1-1, reads EPEVTQTPSHQVTQMGQEVILRCVPISNHLYFYWYRQILGQKVEFLVSFYNNEISEKSEIFDDQFSVERPDGSNFTLKIRSTKLEDSAMYFCASSEYGGQTEAFFGQGTRLTVV.

The J gene is TRBJ2-7, the V gene TRBV6-5; TRBD2 might be the D (5 bases). This CDR3 region has 14 residues. In germline, CDR1 is MNHEY, CDR2 SVGAGI. Trimming left V 0 bases short and J 7 bases short, with 13 bases between. The CDR3 spells CASSYSTRTGEQYF. The CDR3, as DNA: TGTGCCAGCAGTTACTCCACTCGCACGGGGGAGCAGTACTTC.

The rearrangement links TRBV20-1 to TRBJ2-1; tentatively, D is TRBD2 (6 bases). Trimming left V 6 bases short and J 4 bases short, with 19 bases between. Germline CDR1 is DFQATT and CDR2 is SNEGSKA (reference sequence). The CDR3 length is 15 residues. The CDR3 loop reads CSAIPGRRGYNEQFF. The CDR3 DNA reads TGCAGTGCCATCCCGGGACGGAGGGGATACAATGAGCAGTTCTTC.

The chain employs TRBV4-3 and TRBJ2-7, with unresolved D. V was trimmed by 0 bases and J by 0 bases, leaving 6 bases between them. CDR3 length: 14 residues. Per germline, CDR1 LGHNA and CDR2 YSLEER. CDR3: CASSQDVPSYEQYF. The CDR3 bases are TGCGCCAGCAGCCAAGATGTCCCCTCCTACGAGCAGTACTTC.

This chain joins TRBV20-1 and TRBJ1-2; no definite D call. Germline CDR1 is DFQATT and CDR2 is SNEGSKA (reference sequence). The CDR3 contains 13 residues. The V gene lost 3 bases and the J gene lost 4 bases, with 12 bases spanning the gap. The CDR3 sequence: CSASPEGVYGYTF. CDR3 sequence (DNA): TGCAGTGCTAGTCCTGAGGGTGTCTATGGCTACACCTTC.

This clonotype has only a few counts. CDR3: CASSLVYQNTEAFF. CDR3 coding DNA: TGTGCCAGCAGCTTAGTGTACCAGAACACTGAAGCTTTCTTT. This chain connects TRBV7-2 to TRBJ1-1; D gene ambiguous. This CDR3 comprises 14 residues. V shed 1 base and J shed 1 base, with 7 bases lying between them. In germline, CDR1 is SGHTA, CDR2 FQGNSA.